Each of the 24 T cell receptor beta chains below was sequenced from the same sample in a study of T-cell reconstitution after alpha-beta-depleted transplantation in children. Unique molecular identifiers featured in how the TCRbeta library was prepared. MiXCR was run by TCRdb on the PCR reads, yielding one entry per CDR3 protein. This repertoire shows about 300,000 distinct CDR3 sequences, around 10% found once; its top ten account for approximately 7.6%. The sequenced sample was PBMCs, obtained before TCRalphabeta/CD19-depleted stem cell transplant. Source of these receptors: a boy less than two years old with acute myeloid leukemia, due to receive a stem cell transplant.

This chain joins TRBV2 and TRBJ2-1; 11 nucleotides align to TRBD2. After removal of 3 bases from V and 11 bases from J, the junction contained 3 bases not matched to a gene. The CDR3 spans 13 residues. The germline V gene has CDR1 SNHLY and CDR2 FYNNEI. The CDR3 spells CASSDSGRAQQFF. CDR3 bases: TGTGCCAGCAGTGATAGCGGGAGGGCCCAGCAGTTCTTC.

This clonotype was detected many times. The CDR3 sequence: CASSVAGSDSPLHF. Written as DNA, the CDR3 is TGTGCCAGCAGCGTAGCAGGGTCGGATTCACCCCTCCACTTT. The chain employs TRBV9 and TRBJ1-6; D might be TRBD1 (5 bases). Trimming shortened V by 0 bases and J by 8 bases, and 9 bases separated the two germline ends. The CDR3 covers 14 residues. Germline V gene lookup returns CDR1 SGDLS and CDR2 YYNGEE. The full variable domain, with the rest looked up from reference TRBV9 and TRBJ1-6, is DSGVTQTPKHLITATGQRVTLRCSPRSGDLSVYWYQQSLDQGLQFLIQYYNGEERAKGNILERFSAQQFPDLHSELNLSSLELGDSALYFCASSVAGSDSPLHFGNGTRLTVT.

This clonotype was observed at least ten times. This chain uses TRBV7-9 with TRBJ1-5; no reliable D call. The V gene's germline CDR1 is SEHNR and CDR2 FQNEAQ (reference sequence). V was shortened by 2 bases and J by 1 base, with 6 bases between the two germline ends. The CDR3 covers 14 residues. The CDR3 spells CASSLKGSNQPQHF. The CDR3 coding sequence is TGTGCCAGCAGCTTAAAAGGGAGCAATCAGCCCCAGCATTTT.

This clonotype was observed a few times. This chain's CDR3 is CASSSLSQGSNEKLFF. The CDR3 DNA sequence: TGTGCCAGCAGTTCCCTCTCACAGGGATCTAATGAAAAACTGTTTTTT. The chain has TRBV12-3 or TRBV12-4 and TRBJ1-4; D is possibly TRBD1 (6 bases). Trimming removed 4 bases from V and 3 bases from J, with 15 bases in between. The CDR3 has 16 residues.

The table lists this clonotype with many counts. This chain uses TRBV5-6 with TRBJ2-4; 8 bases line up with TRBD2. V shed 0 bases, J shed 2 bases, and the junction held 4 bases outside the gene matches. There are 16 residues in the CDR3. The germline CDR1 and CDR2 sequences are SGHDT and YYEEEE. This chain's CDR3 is CASSLVAGGSKNIQYF. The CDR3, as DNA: TGTGCCAGCAGCTTGGTGGCGGGAGGATCCAAAAACATTCAGTACTTC. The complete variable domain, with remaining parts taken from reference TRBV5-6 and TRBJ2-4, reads DAGVTQSPTHLIKTRGQQVTLRCSPKSGHDTVSWYQQALGQGPQFIFQYYEEEERQRGNFPDRFSGHQFPNYSSELNVNALLLGDSALYLCASSLVAGGSKNIQYFGAGTRLSVL.

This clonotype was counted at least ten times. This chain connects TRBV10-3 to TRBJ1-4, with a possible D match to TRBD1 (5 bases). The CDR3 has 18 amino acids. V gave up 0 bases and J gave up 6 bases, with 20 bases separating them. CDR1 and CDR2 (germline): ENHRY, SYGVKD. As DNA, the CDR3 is TGTGCCATCAGTGAGTCGAAAGGCCAGCAGGGAACAGATGAAAAACTGTTTTTT. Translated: CAISESKGQQGTDEKLFF.

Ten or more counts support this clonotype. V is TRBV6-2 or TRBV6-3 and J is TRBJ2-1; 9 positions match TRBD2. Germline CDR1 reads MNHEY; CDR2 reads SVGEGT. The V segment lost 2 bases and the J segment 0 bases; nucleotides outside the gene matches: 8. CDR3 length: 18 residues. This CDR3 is CASSYETSGVSSYNEQFF. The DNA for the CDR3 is TGTGCCAGCAGTTACGAGACTAGCGGAGTCAGCTCCTACAATGAGCAGTTCTTC.

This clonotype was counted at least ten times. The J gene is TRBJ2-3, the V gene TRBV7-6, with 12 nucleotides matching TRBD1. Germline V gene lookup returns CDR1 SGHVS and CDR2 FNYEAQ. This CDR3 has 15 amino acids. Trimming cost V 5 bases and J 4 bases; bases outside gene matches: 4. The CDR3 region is CASSAGQGAPDTQYF. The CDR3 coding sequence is TGTGCCAGCAGCGCGGGACAGGGGGCTCCAGATACGCAGTATTTT.

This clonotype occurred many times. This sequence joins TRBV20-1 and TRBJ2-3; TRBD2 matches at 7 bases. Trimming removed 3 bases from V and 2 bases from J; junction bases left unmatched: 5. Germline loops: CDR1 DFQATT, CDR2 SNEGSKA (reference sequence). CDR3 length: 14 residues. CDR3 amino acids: CSASGLADTDTQYF. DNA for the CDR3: TGCAGTGCTAGCGGCCTAGCGGACACAGATACGCAGTATTTT.

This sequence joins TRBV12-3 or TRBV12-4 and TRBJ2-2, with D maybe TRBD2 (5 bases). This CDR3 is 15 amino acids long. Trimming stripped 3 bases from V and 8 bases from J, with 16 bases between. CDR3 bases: TGTGCCAGCAGTTTCTCACCAGCCCGCGGGGGGGAGCTGTTTTTT. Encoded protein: CASSFSPARGGELFF.

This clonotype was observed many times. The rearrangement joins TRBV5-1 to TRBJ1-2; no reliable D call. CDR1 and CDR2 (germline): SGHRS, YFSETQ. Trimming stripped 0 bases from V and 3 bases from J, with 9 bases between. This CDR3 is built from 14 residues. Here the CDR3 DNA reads TGCGCCAGCAGCTTGGGGGTGGAGTACTATGGCTACACCTTC. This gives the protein CASSLGVEYYGYTF.

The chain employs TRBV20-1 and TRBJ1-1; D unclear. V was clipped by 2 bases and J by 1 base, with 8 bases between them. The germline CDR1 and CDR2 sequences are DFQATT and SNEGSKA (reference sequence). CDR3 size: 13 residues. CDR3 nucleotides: TGCAGTGCTAGACCCCGAGGGAACACTGAAGCTTTCTTT. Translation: CSARPRGNTEAFF.

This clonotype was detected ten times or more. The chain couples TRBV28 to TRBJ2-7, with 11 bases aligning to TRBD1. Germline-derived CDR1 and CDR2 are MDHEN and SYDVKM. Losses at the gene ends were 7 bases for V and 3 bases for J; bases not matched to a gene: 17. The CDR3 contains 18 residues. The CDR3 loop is CASTGLPRSGTGGYEQYF. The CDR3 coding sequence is TGTGCCAGCACGGGCCTCCCACGATCCGGGACAGGGGGCTACGAGCAGTACTTC.

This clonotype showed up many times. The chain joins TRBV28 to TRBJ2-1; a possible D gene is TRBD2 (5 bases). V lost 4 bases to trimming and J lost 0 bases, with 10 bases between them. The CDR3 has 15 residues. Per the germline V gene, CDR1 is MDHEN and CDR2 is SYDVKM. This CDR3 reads CASSSERSSYNEQFF. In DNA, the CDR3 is TGTGCCAGCAGTTCGGAGCGGAGCTCCTACAATGAGCAGTTCTTC.

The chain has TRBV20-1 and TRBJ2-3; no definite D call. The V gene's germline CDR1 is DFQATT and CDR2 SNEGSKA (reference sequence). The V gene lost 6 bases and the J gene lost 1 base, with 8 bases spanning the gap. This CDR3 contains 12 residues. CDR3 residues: CSASWGTDTQYF. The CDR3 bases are TGCAGTGCCTCCTGGGGCACAGATACGCAGTATTTT.

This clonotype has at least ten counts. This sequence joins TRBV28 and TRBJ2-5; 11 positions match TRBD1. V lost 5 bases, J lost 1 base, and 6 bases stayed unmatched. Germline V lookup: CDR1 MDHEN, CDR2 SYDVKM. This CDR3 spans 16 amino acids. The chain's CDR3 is CASSPDRGRRQETQYF. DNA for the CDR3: TGTGCCAGCAGTCCGGACAGGGGGCGCCGCCAAGAGACCCAGTACTTC.

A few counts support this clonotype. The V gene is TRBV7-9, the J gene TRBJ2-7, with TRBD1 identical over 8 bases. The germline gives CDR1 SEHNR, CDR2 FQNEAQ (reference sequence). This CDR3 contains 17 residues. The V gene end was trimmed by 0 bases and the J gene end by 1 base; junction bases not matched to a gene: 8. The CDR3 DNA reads TGTGCCAGCAGCTTAGCCGGACAGGGAGTGGGATCCTACGAGCAGTACTTC. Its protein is CASSLAGQGVGSYEQYF.

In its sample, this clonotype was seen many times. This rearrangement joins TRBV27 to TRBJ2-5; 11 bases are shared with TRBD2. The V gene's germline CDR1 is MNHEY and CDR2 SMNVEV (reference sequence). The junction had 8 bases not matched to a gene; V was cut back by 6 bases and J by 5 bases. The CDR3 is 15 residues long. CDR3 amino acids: CASSLAGGRTETQYF. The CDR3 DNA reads TGTGCCAGCAGCTTAGCGGGGGGGCGAACGGAGACCCAGTACTTC.

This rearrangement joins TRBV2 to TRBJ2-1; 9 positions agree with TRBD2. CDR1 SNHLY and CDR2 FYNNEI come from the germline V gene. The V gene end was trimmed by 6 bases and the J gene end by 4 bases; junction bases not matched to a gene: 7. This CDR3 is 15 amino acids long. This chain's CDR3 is CASRGTGLAYNEQFF. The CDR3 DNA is TGTGCCAGCAGGGGCACGGGACTAGCATACAATGAGCAGTTCTTC.

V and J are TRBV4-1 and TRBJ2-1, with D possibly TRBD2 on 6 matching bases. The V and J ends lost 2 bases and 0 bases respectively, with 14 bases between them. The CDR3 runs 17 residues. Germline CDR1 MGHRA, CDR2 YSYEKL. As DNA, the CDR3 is TGCGCCAGCAGCCAACCACTAGCCTGGAGCTCCTACAATGAGCAGTTCTTC. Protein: CASSQPLAWSSYNEQFF.

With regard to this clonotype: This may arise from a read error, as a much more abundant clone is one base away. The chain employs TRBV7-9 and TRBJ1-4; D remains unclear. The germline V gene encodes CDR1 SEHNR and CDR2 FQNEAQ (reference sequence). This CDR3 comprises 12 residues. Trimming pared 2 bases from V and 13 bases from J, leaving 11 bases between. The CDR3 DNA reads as TGTGCCAGCAGCTTATCGGGCAGATCACTGTTTTTT. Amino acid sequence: CASSLSGRSLFF.

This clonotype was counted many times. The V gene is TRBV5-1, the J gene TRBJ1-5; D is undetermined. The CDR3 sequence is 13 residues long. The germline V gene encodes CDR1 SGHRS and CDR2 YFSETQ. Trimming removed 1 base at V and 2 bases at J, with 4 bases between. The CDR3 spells CASSLLGNQPQHF. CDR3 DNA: TGCGCCAGCAGCTTGCTCGGCAATCAGCCCCAGCATTTT.

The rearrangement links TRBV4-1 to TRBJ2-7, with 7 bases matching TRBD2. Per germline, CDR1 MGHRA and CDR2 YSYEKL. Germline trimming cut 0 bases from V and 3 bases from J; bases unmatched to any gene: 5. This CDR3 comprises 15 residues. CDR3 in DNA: TGCGCCAGCAGCCAAGATTCGCGGGGGATCTACGAGCAGTACTTC. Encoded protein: CASSQDSRGIYEQYF.

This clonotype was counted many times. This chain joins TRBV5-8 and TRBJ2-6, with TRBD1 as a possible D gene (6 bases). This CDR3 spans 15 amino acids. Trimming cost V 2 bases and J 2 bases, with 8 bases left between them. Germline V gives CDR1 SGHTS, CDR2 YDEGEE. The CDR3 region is CASSFDRTGANVLTF. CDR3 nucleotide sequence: TGTGCCAGCAGCTTTGACAGGACTGGGGCCAACGTCCTGACTTTC.